Presented here are 26 T cell receptor beta chains from one specimen sequenced in a study of shared T cell receptors in the human thymus. The table came from immunoSEQ multiplex PCR; TCRdb's copy has only in-frame clones and leaves some out. The repertoire holds about 660,000 clones, with about 90% as singletons. These data were also reused for a study on human thymus T cells.

Sequencing was performed on thymocytes. The receptors originated from a boy under three years old with a congenital heart defect.

The CDR3 DNA sequence: TGTGCCAGCAGCCTCACCAAAACGACTAGCGGGAGGGTTACCGAGCAGTACTTC. Amino acids: CASSLTKTTSGRVTEQYF. The chain joins TRBV11-3 to TRBJ2-7; 14 bases align to TRBD2. Per germline, CDR1 SGHNT and CDR2 YENEEA. J lost 6 bases, V lost 5 bases, and 15 bases had no gene match. This CDR3 comprises 18 residues.

As DNA, the CDR3 is TGTGCCAGCAGTGAAGGGGGTTGGCAGGGTAGGAATGAGCAGTTCTTC. This translates into CASSEGGWQGRNEQFF. V and J are TRBV2 and TRBJ2-1, with D possibly being TRBD1 (5 bases). The CDR3 spans 16 residues. Trimming cost V 1 base and J 7 bases, with 17 bases left between them. Germline loops: CDR1 SNHLY, CDR2 FYNNEI.

In regard to this clone: The junction differs from germline at one of its ends, possibly a read error. The sample holds other DNA sequences that translate to the same CDR3. The chain joins TRBV27 to TRBJ2-1; D is perhaps TRBD2 (6 bases). Germline V gene lookup returns CDR1 MNHEY and CDR2 SMNVEV (reference sequence). The CDR3 loop spans 18 amino acids. The CDR3 spells CASSVPGRLAGRSYEQFF. CDR3 DNA: TGCGCCAGCAGTGTCCCGGGTCGATTGGCGGGAAGGTCCTATGAGCAGTTCTTC.

The chain carries TRBV27 and TRBJ1-5, with a tentative D call TRBD1 (5 bases). The CDR3 covers 14 residues. Germline CDR1 and CDR2: MNHEY and SMNVEV (reference sequence). V lost 5 bases, J lost 4 bases, and 12 bases lay in between. The CDR3 coding sequence is TGTGCCAGCAGTCTCCGACGGGGGAATCAGCCCCAGCATTTT. Protein product: CASSLRRGNQPQHF.

CDR3 loop: CASITGSTEAFF. As DNA, the CDR3 is TGTGCCAGTATTACAGGGAGCACTGAAGCTTTCTTT. The rearrangement links TRBV19 to TRBJ1-1, with D possibly TRBD1 on 6 matching bases. The V and J ends lost 7 bases and 4 bases respectively, with 10 bases between them. Germline V lookup: CDR1 LNHDA, CDR2 SQIVND (reference sequence). This CDR3 contains 12 residues.

With regard to this clone: The germline gene is not matched at one end of the junction; a read error may be the cause. In DNA, the CDR3 is TGTGCCAGCAGTCCGTCCCACAGGGATAATGAGAAACTGTTTTTT. Protein sequence: CASSPSHRDNEKLFF. This chain uses TRBV27 with TRBJ1-4; D might be TRBD1 (6 bases). CDR3 length: 15 amino acids. The germline gives CDR1 MNHEY, CDR2 SMNVEV (reference sequence).

This clone is a singleton in its sample. This sequence joins TRBV2 and TRBJ2-7; 7 bases align to TRBD1. Germline V lookup: CDR1 SNHLY, CDR2 FYNNEI. CDR3 length: 14 residues. Germline trimming cut 6 bases from V and 2 bases from J; bases unmatched to any gene: 7. The CDR3 DNA follows: TGTGCCAGCAGCGCCGGGACAGAGCCCTACGAGCAGTACTTC. As protein: CASSAGTEPYEQYF.

The rearrangement joins TRBV5-6 to TRBJ2-3; 8 nucleotides align to TRBD2. The CDR3 sequence is 18 residues long. With 0 bases clipped from V and 2 bases from J, the junction kept 11 bases outside the gene matches. Germline V CDR1 and CDR2: SGHDT, YYEEEE. The CDR3 nucleotides read TGTGCCAGCAGCTTGGAGGTAGCGGGGCCAAGATTCACAGATACGCAGTATTTT. Translated: CASSLEVAGPRFTDTQYF.

The V and J genes are TRBV19 and TRBJ2-3; TRBD2 matches at 7 bases. V was clipped by 4 bases and J by 0 bases; unmatched bases: 7. This CDR3 has 16 residues. From germline, CDR1 is LNHDA and CDR2 SQIVND (reference sequence). CDR3 amino acids: CASSTKLAASTDTQYF. CDR3 coding DNA: TGTGCCAGTAGTACAAAGCTAGCGGCTAGCACAGATACGCAGTATTTT.

This rearrangement joins TRBV6-1 to TRBJ1-4; 7 bases line up with TRBD1. V shed 5 bases, J shed 10 bases, and the junction held 13 bases outside the gene matches. CDR1 is MNHNS and CDR2 is SASEGT in the germline V gene. The CDR3 is 15 residues long. This chain's CDR3 is CASSRPHRGLRKLFF. CDR3 DNA: TGTGCCAGCAGTCGACCTCACAGGGGCTTACGAAAACTGTTTTTT.

The rearrangement links TRBV6-5 to TRBJ2-7; a weak D match, TRBD1 (5 bases). The V gene lost 10 bases and the J gene lost 9 bases, with 22 bases spanning the gap. Per germline, CDR1 MNHEY and CDR2 SVGAGI. The CDR3 is 13 residues long. The DNA for the CDR3 is TGTGCCACCCGACAGCCTCTCTTAGGTAGGCAGTACTTC. Its translation: CATRQPLLGRQYF.

The V gene is TRBV7-2, the J gene TRBJ1-1; possibly TRBD1 for D (6 bases). The V gene lost 0 bases and the J gene lost 3 bases, with 8 bases spanning the gap. The CDR3 consists of 14 residues. Per germline, CDR1 SGHTA and CDR2 FQGNSA. CDR3 sequence (DNA): TGTGCCAGCAGCTTAGCAGGGGGATACACTGAAGCTTTCTTT. Protein product: CASSLAGGYTEAFF.

This rearrangement joins TRBV6-4 to TRBJ2-1, with 11 bases lining up with TRBD2. CDR3 length: 15 residues. The V gene's germline CDR1 is MRHNA and CDR2 SNTAGT. V trimming: 6 bases; J trimming: 2 bases; junction bases outside the gene matches: 3. CDR3 DNA: TGTGCCAGCAGCGAGGGACTAGCGGCCTACAATGAGCAGTTCTTC. Encoded protein: CASSEGLAAYNEQFF.

In its sample, this clone was seen a few times. The chain links TRBV27 to TRBJ2-3; 8 bases match TRBD2. V dropped 5 bases and J dropped 1; count of bases not matched to a gene: 2. The length of the CDR3 is 14 residues. Germline V gene sequence: CDR1 MNHEY, CDR2 SMNVEV (reference sequence). This chain's CDR3 is CASSPTSGTDTQYF. CDR3 sequence (DNA): TGTGCCAGCAGTCCGACTAGCGGCACAGATACGCAGTATTTT.

The V gene is TRBV5-6, the J gene TRBJ2-1, with a possible D match to TRBD1 (5 bases). The V gene's germline CDR1 is SGHDT and CDR2 YYEEEE. V gave up 7 bases and J gave up 6 bases, with 17 bases separating them. The CDR3 totals 14 residues. This CDR3 is CASLPSQVTNEQFF. In DNA form, the CDR3 reads TGTGCCAGCCTTCCCTCACAGGTAACCAATGAGCAGTTCTTC.

This sequence joins TRBV10-3 and TRBJ2-3; 9 bases are a match to TRBD1. This CDR3 spans 14 amino acids. Germline CDR1 and CDR2: ENHRY and SYGVKD. Unmatched junction bases numbered 4, after V lost 6 bases and J lost 3 bases. The CDR3 loop is CAISRDRETDTQYF. In nucleotides, the CDR3 is TGTGCCATCAGCCGGGACAGGGAAACAGATACGCAGTATTTT.

This clone has just a few counts. The chain joins TRBV23-1 to TRBJ2-4; 10 positions agree with TRBD1. Being an ORF, TRBV23-1 has a function that is uncertain. J gave up 6 bases and V 2 bases, and 10 bases lay outside the gene matches. The CDR3 runs 17 residues. The CDR3 DNA reads TGCGCCAGCAGTCAAAAGCCGCTCGGGACAGGGGTAAACATTCAGTACTTC. Its protein product is CASSQKPLGTGVNIQYF.

The chain combines TRBV10-3 with TRBJ1-4; D possibly corresponds to TRBD1 (5 bases). V was pared by 10 bases and J by 8 bases, with 17 bases between. The CDR3 is 13 residues long. Germline loops: CDR1 ENHRY, CDR2 SYGVKD. DNA of the CDR3: TGTGCCACCGGCTTGGGGGGACGGGAAAAACTGTTTTTT. It translates to CATGLGGREKLFF.

This chain joins TRBV7-9 and TRBJ2-1; 7 bases line up with TRBD2. From germline, CDR1 is SEHNR and CDR2 FQNEAQ (reference sequence). V lost 8 bases and J lost 10; bases outside the gene matches: 17. The CDR3 is made up of 15 amino acids. This chain's CDR3 is CASVFKLRERDEQFF. DNA of the CDR3: TGTGCCAGCGTTTTTAAGCTCAGGGAGCGGGACGAGCAGTTCTTC.

The V call is TRBV27, the J call TRBJ1-4; D uncertain. The CDR3 runs 15 residues. The germline V gene has CDR1 MNHEY and CDR2 SMNVEV (reference sequence). Trimming left V 5 bases short and J 1 base short, with 11 bases between. CDR3 nucleotides: TGTGCCAGCAGTCTGGGAGGGAAAACTAATGAAAAACTGTTTTTT. Translated, it gives CASSLGGKTNEKLFF.

This clone was seen once. The gene calls are TRBV5-8 and TRBJ2-1, with 8 bases fitting TRBD2. The CDR3 totals 15 residues. CDR1 is SGHTS and CDR2 is YDEGEE in the germline V gene. The J segment lost 10 bases and the V segment lost 1 base, leaving 10 bases of the junction unmatched. The CDR3 reads CASSLSGSPYKEQFF. For the CDR3, the DNA is TGTGCCAGCAGCTTGAGCGGGAGCCCATATAAGGAGCAGTTCTTC.

This clone was recorded once. This sequence joins TRBV15 and TRBJ2-5, with 11 bases lining up with TRBD2. The better agreement between TRBJ2-7 and the DNA end casts doubt on the J call. Looked up from germline, CDR1 is LNHNV and CDR2 is YYDKDF (reference sequence). The CDR3 totals 17 residues. The chain's CDR3 is CATSRAGRLAGKNEQYF. DNA for the CDR3: TGTGCCACCAGCAGAGCGGGGAGACTAGCGGGAAAGAACGAGCAGTACTTC.

This chain connects TRBV29-1 to TRBJ1-5; 7 positions agree with TRBD1. This CDR3 comprises 13 residues. Germline V gene sequence: CDR1 SQVTM, CDR2 ANQGSEA. V shed 8 bases and J 4 bases; nucleotides not matched to a gene: 8. The CDR3 reads CSCLTGENQPQHF. CDR3 DNA: TGCAGCTGTCTTACAGGGGAAAATCAGCCCCAGCATTTT.

This clone was seen a handful of times. The chain links TRBV5-5 to TRBJ1-3; D gene unclear. The CDR3 totals 16 residues. In germline, CDR1 is SGHKS, CDR2 YYEKEE (reference sequence). The V and J ends lost 4 bases and 4 bases respectively, with 18 bases between them. Written as DNA, the CDR3 is TGTGCCAGCAGCACAATAGACCCTTCGGAGGGAAACACCATATATTTT. It codes for CASSTIDPSEGNTIYF.

This sequence joins TRBV2 and TRBJ2-1, with a possible D match to TRBD1 (6 bases). V was clipped by 10 bases and J by 7 bases, with 17 bases between them. The CDR3 length is 13 residues. In germline, CDR1 is SNHLY, CDR2 FYNNEI. The CDR3 protein is CAILQGMGNEQFF. The CDR3 DNA is TGTGCCATCCTACAGGGAATGGGAAATGAGCAGTTCTTC.

The V and J genes are TRBV4-3 and TRBJ1-1; 7 positions agree with TRBD1. CDR3 length equals 16 residues. V was pared by 4 bases and J by 1 base, with 9 bases of the junction left unmatched. Germline V gives CDR1 LGHNA, CDR2 YSLEER. This CDR3 is CASSRNPRDRNTEAFF. The CDR3 DNA reads TGCGCCAGCAGCCGAAACCCCCGGGACAGGAACACTGAAGCTTTCTTT.